These 3 T cell receptor beta chains came from one sample sequenced in a study of blood T cells in healthy people across ages (dated by TCRdb to between 2014 and 2017). The library was obtained by 5' RACE. Data came from an Illumina HiSeq 2500. A second roughly 6 to 12 cycle PCR used a sample-barcoded 5' primer and a J-beta primer mix. Through fastp at Q25 and MiXCR, TCRdb rebuilt clones from the public reads, retaining in-frame beta chains. Every distinct CDR3 protein forms one entry, paired with its most common genes and DNA. Within this sample are 550,000 to 800,000 distinct CDR3 sequences, with about 34% of them counted one time only. Jointly, the top ten make up 15% to 17% of the sample. Sequencing input: blood. Source of these receptors: a woman of 80 years or more in good health. Donor details come from another sample of the same person, matched by shared clones.

This clonotype has at least ten counts. V and J are TRBV6-1 and TRBJ2-6, with a weak D call TRBD2 (6 bases). The germline gives CDR1 MNHNS, CDR2 SASEGT. V was cut by 7 bases and J by 2 bases, with 12 bases left in between. The CDR3 consists of 15 residues. The CDR3 sequence: CASTPPGAGANVLTF. CDR3 bases: TGTGCCAGCACTCCACCGGGGGCTGGGGCCAACGTCCTGACTTTC.

Concerning this clonotype itself: It may be a read error: a sequence one base away is much more abundant. J is TRBJ2-5 and V is TRBV3-1, with D possibly called TRBD1 or TRBD2 (7 bases each). CDR1 is LGHDT and CDR2 is YNNKEL in the germline V gene (reference sequence). The CDR3 totals 13 residues. The CDR3 DNA sequence: TGTGCCGGCAGCCACAGGGGAGGGGAGACCCAGTACTTC. Protein product: CAGSHRGGETQYF.

Comments on this clonotype: This may arise from a read error, as a much more abundant clone is one base away. The V gene is TRBV11-3, the J gene TRBJ2-7; perhaps TRBD2 as D (6 bases). V gave up 3 bases and J gave up 3 bases, with 18 bases separating them. This CDR3 contains 16 residues. Germline loops: CDR1 SGHNT, CDR2 YENEEA. The CDR3 region is CASSLEGGNRDYEQYF. CDR3 nucleotides: TGTGCCAGCAGCTTGGAGGGAGGCAACCGAGACTACGAGCAGTACTTC.